Listed here is a single T cell receptor beta chain. The antigen is undetermined. A junction boundary mismatches the germline segment, possibly from a read error. This record comes from a study of cytomegalovirus exposure and HLA in healthy donors. General study results and limits: Investigators reported around 150 TCR beta chains as tied to cytomegalovirus. Earlier results showed most TCR beta V segments being productive about 87% or about 30% of the time. The analysis excluded some indistinguishable V segments, including TRBV6-2 and TRBV6-3.

Every donor was a healthy person donating bone marrow. The CDR3 has 16 residues. Germline V CDR1 and CDR2: SEHNR, FQNEAQ (reference sequence). In the PCR, 60 Vbeta and 13 Jbeta primers were used. Some clones are missing from TCRdb's copy, which holds only in-frame ones; the method was immunoSEQ multiplex PCR. The sample has more than 80,000 clones, about 83% seen once. The J gene is TRBJ2-7, the V gene TRBV7-9, with TRBD2 identical over 10 bases. This receptor was identified in a female donor in good health and CMV-seropositive. Sequenced sample: PBMCs. The CDR3, as DNA: TGTGCCCGCAGCTCTAGCGGGGGACGGAAAAAGTACGAGCAGTACTTC. Translated, it gives CARSSSGGRKKYEQYF.